Sequencing of this T cell receptor beta chain was carried out in a study of glioma-infiltrating T cells after dendritic cell vaccination. Study results and caveats: Survival was not directly related to TCR clonality in these patients.

Indicated time point: after dendritic cell vaccination, including at tumor progression/relapse. Fresh-frozen tumor tissue and more than two years of survival data were available for all. None of the glioblastoma patients had an isocitrate dehydrogenase mutation. Between the trimmed V and J ends, which lost 4 bases and 0 bases, there was a span of 15 bases. This CDR3 has 16 residues. Per germline, CDR1 SGHRS and CDR2 YFSETQ. Turning to this clone: The antigen remains undetermined.

Amplification used 60 V beta primers and 13 J beta primers. Here immunoSEQ multiplex PCR was the method, and the copy in TCRdb shows in-frame clones only, minus some. The data show 90,000 or so clones, over 75% seen once. The sequence came from a human donor with glioblastoma. V and J are TRBV5-1 and TRBJ2-3; D unclear. The sample here was blood, taken after dendritic cell vaccination. The CDR3 nucleotides read TGCGCCAGCAGCCCCGGGTTGAGCCCCAGCACAGATACGCAGTATTTT. Translating gives CASSPGLSPSTDTQYF.